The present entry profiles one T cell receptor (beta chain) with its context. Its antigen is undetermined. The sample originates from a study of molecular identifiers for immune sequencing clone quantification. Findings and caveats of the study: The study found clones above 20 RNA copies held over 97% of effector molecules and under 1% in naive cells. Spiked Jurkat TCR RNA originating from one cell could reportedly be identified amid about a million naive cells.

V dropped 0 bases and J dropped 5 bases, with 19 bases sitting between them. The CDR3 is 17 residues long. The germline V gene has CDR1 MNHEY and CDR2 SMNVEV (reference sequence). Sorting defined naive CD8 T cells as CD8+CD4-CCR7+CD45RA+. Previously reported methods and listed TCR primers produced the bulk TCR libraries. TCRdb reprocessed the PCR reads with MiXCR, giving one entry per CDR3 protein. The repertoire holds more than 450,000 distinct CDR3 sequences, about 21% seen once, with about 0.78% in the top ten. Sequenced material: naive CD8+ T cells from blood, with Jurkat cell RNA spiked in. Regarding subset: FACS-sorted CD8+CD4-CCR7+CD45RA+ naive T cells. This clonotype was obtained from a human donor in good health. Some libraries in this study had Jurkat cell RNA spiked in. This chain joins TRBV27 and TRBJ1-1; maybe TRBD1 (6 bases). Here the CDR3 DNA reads TGTGCCAGCAGTTTATCGGTCGGCGGGGGGGCAGGGACTGAAGCTTTCTTT. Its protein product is CASSLSVGGGAGTEAFF.